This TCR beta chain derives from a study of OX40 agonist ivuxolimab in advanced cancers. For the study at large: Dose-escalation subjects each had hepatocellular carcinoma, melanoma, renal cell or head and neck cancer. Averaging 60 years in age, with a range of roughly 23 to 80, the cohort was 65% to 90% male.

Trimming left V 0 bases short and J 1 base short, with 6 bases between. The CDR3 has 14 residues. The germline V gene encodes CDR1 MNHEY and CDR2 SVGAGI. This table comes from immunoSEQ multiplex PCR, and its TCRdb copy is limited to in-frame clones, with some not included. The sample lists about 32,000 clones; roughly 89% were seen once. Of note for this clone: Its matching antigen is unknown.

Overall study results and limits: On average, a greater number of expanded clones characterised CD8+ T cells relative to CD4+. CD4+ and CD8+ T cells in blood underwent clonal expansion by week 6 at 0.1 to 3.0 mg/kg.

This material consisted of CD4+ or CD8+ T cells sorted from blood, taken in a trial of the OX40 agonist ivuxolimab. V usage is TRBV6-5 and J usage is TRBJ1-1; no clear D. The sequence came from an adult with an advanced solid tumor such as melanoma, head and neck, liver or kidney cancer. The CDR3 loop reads CASSYSRQNTEAFF. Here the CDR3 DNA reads TGTGCCAGCAGTTACTCGAGGCAGAACACTGAAGCTTTCTTT.